These 13 T cell receptor beta chains were all obtained from the same sample, sequenced in a study of cytomegalovirus exposure and HLA in healthy donors. PCR involved 60 Vbeta and 13 Jbeta primers. The table came from immunoSEQ multiplex PCR; TCRdb's copy has only in-frame clones and leaves some out. The table has over 150,000 clones, 84% seen once; the top ten hold about 4.9%. The material sequenced was PBMCs. Receptors were obtained from a girl aged 10 to 17 in good health and CMV-seropositive.

This sequence joins TRBV19 and TRBJ1-3; the match to TRBD1 covers 7 bases. V trimming: 10 bases; J trimming: 4 bases; junction bases outside the gene matches: 10. This CDR3 is 14 amino acids long. Germline lookup yields CDR1 LNHDA and CDR2 SQIVND (reference sequence). This CDR3 reads CATHRGSVGNTIYF. The CDR3 DNA reads as TGTGCCACTCACAGGGGATCAGTCGGAAACACCATATATTTT.

V and J are TRBV6-4 and TRBJ2-1; TRBD1 aligns across 11 bases. The V gene's germline CDR1 is MRHNA and CDR2 SNTAGT. With 6 bases clipped from V and 7 bases from J, the junction kept 5 bases outside the gene matches. The CDR3 length is 14 residues. The CDR3 bases are TGTGCCAGCAGAGCCGGGACAGGGGGGAATGAGCAGTTCTTC. This gives the protein CASRAGTGGNEQFF.

This chain's CDR3 is CASSHPPPWEAKPKGAFF. The DNA for the CDR3 is TGTGCCAGCAGCCATCCCCCCCCATGGGAGGCCAAACCGAAGGGGGCTTTCTTT. V is TRBV16 and J is TRBJ1-1; D perhaps matches TRBD1 (5 bases). CDR3 length: 18 residues. Germline V gene data show CDR1 as KGHSY and CDR2 as FQNENV. V was pared by 3 bases and J by 11 bases, with 31 bases between.

CDR3 residues: CASSDGSGANVLTF. In DNA form, the CDR3 reads TGTGCCAGCAGCGATGGCTCCGGGGCCAACGTCCTGACTTTC. The chain links TRBV9 to TRBJ2-6; D gene ambiguous. Germline-derived CDR1 and CDR2 are SGDLS and YYNGEE. Trimming left V 3 bases short and J 4 bases short, with 8 bases between. CDR3 length equals 14 residues. Full variable domain (remainder filled in from reference TRBV9 and TRBJ2-6): DSGVTQTPKHLITATGQRVTLRCSPRSGDLSVYWYQQSLDQGLQFLIQYYNGEERAKGNILERFSAQQFPDLHSELNLSSLELGDSALYFCASSDGSGANVLTFGAGSRLTVL.

The rearrangement links TRBV4-1 to TRBJ1-3, with no clear D. With 1 base removed from V and 0 bases from J, the gap between germline ends came to 7 bases. Germline CDR1 reads MGHRA; CDR2 reads YSYEKL. The CDR3 has 15 amino acids. The CDR3 loop reads CASSQVGVSGNTIYF. In nucleotides, the CDR3 is TGCGCCAGCAGCCAAGTGGGCGTCTCTGGAAACACCATATATTTT.

This chain links TRBV5-1 with TRBJ2-7, with D tentatively TRBD2 (6 bases). Per the germline V gene, CDR1 is SGHRS and CDR2 is YFSETQ. Trimming cost V 1 base and J 7 bases, with 15 bases left between them. This CDR3 is 14 amino acids long. The CDR3 coding sequence is TGCGCCAGCAGCTTGCCGGGCGGGGCGCGGGAGCAGTACTTC. It encodes CASSLPGGAREQYF.

V gene TRBV19 combines with J gene TRBJ2-3, with 8 bases that match TRBD1. Unmatched junction bases numbered 11, after V lost 5 bases and J lost 4 bases. The length of the CDR3 is 16 residues. Germline CDR1 and CDR2: LNHDA and SQIVND (reference sequence). The CDR3 loop is CASSPLGTGQADTQYF. The CDR3 DNA sequence: TGTGCCAGTAGTCCATTGGGAACGGGACAGGCAGATACGCAGTATTTT.

This rearrangement joins TRBV29-1 to TRBJ1-3; 7 positions match TRBD1. Germline trimming cut 4 bases from V and 4 bases from J; bases unmatched to any gene: 4. The CDR3 sequence is 13 residues long. The V gene's germline CDR1 is SQVTM and CDR2 ANQGSEA. The CDR3 nucleotides are TGCAGCGTTGGTTGGACAGGCGGAAACACCATATATTTT. This gives the protein CSVGWTGGNTIYF.

The chain joins TRBV10-3 to TRBJ2-7, with TRBD1 identical over 8 bases. The CDR3 totals 15 residues. Germline V gives CDR1 ENHRY, CDR2 SYGVKD. The V and J ends lost 4 bases and 1 base, in that order; junction bases with no gene match: 6. DNA for the CDR3: TGTGCCATCAGTGGAGGACAGGGTTCATCCTACGAGCAGTACTTC. Translating it yields CAISGGQGSSYEQYF.

J is TRBJ2-5 and V is TRBV9; unclear D gene. The V gene's germline CDR1 is SGDLS and CDR2 YYNGEE. This CDR3 has 14 amino acids. Trimming stripped 0 bases from V and 0 bases from J, with 6 bases between. CDR3 sequence (DNA): TGTGCCAGCAGCGTAGGGCCGTACCAAGAGACCCAGTACTTC. The encoded protein is CASSVGPYQETQYF.

The rearrangement joins TRBV29-1 to TRBJ2-2, with D possibly matching TRBD1 (6 bases). The CDR3 extends over 14 amino acids. The germline V gene has CDR1 SQVTM and CDR2 ANQGSEA. V lost 7 bases to trimming and J lost 3 bases, with 15 bases between them. CDR3 residues: CSAASTGYTGELFF. CDR3 nucleotides: TGCAGCGCTGCTTCCACAGGGTACACCGGGGAGCTGTTTTTT.

The chain links TRBV5-1 to TRBJ1-1; D ambiguous. V was shortened by 4 bases and J by 1 base, with 8 bases between the two germline ends. The CDR3 covers 13 residues. Germline lookup yields CDR1 SGHRS and CDR2 YFSETQ. CDR3 loop: CASSGTPNTEAFF. CDR3 DNA sequence: TGCGCCAGCAGCGGCACCCCGAACACTGAAGCTTTCTTT.

The chain combines TRBV30 with TRBJ1-2, with D perhaps matching TRBD1 (6 bases). V was trimmed by 1 base and J by 3 bases, leaving 9 bases between them. The CDR3 has 13 amino acids. The germline V gene has CDR1 GTSNPN and CDR2 SVGIG (reference sequence). The CDR3 protein is CAWSGDKDYGYTF. DNA for the CDR3: TGTGCCTGGAGTGGGGACAAAGACTATGGCTACACCTTC.